A selection of T cell receptor beta chains follows, all from one sample in a study of blood T cell repertoires in COVID-19. Sequenced by immunoSEQ multiplex PCR; TCRdb stores in-frame clones only, minus some. The sample includes around 300,000 clones, around 87% seen only once; the top ten take 5.3%. Sample: PBMCs or T cells enriched from blood (not recorded which). These receptors all come from a woman between 25 and 40 years old who had recovered from COVID-19. Each CDR3 is given with its conserved first and last residue. The D gene is left open where the match is weak. Size is omitted from some rows. Given values are once, few, many or a class for expanded clones.

V	size	D	J	CDR3
TRBV5-3	NA	NA	TRBJ1-5	CARSGQGLKPQHF
TRBV7-2	NA	NA	TRBJ1-1	CASSLFHRTEAFF
TRBV6-5	NA	NA	TRBJ2-5	CASSTPTGPKETQYF
TRBV11-3	NA	TRBD2	TRBJ2-5	CASSPSGGEETQYF
TRBV5-4	NA	NA	TRBJ1-4	CASSLSGYEKLFF
TRBV27	NA	TRBD1	TRBJ1-4	CASSYRGQSSEKLFF
TRBV7-9	NA	NA	TRBJ2-2	CASSLTETGELFF
TRBV4-1	NA	TRBD2	TRBJ2-6	CASSQGERGFSGANVLTF
TRBV2	NA	NA	TRBJ1-2	CASREGPGLWGYTF
TRBV2	once	TRBD1	TRBJ1-6	CASRRQGLLHSPLHF
TRBV27	NA	TRBD1	TRBJ1-2	CASSTSGQGFGYTF
TRBV19	NA	TRBD1	TRBJ1-2	CASSVTGTADYTF
TRBV6-5	NA	TRBD2	TRBJ2-7	CASGAGDTSSYEQYF
TRBV5-1	once	NA	TRBJ2-2	CASSSGTPITGELFF
TRBV6-6	NA	NA	TRBJ2-7	CASSYPQGLESYEQYF
TRBV28	NA	TRBD1	TRBJ1-2	CASSWGQDYGYTF
TRBV27	NA	TRBD2	TRBJ2-7	CASSSGTSGGAGGPWEQYF
TRBV29-1	NA	TRBD1	TRBJ1-2	CSVGIDRGQRYGYTF
TRBV2	NA	TRBD2	TRBJ2-4	CASSATTPGLGAKNIQYF
TRBV7-8	NA	TRBD1	TRBJ2-7	CASSSKGAAPSYEQYF
TRBV7-2	NA	NA	TRBJ1-1	CASSPAGALNTEAFF
TRBV2	NA	NA	TRBJ1-4	CASSAGVLNEKLFF
TRBV5-1	once	TRBD1	TRBJ1-1	CASSWSGTGSPTEAFF
TRBV7-2	NA	TRBD1	TRBJ2-1	CASSLARGTGINEQFF
TRBV19	once	NA	TRBJ1-2	CASTTGSGYTF
TRBV20-1	once	TRBD1	TRBJ1-6	CSASSGTDSPLHF
TRBV5-4	NA	NA	TRBJ2-1	CASRGGPGEGEQFF
TRBV19	NA	NA	TRBJ2-7	CASSIMGGQGEQYF
TRBV21-1	NA	NA	TRBJ2-1	CASSRGLTGYDGEQFF
TRBV29-1	NA	NA	TRBJ1-2	CSAETDNYGYTF
TRBV7-2	NA	TRBD2	TRBJ2-7	CASSWTSGALTYEQYF
TRBV2	once	TRBD1	TRBJ1-1	CASSRRTGGTNTEAFF
TRBV6-1	NA	NA	TRBJ1-2	CASSENEQGGYGYTF
TRBV10-2	once	NA	TRBJ2-3	CASSEFPQAEDTDTQYF
TRBV13	few	TRBD1	TRBJ1-2	CASSLQGAYGYTF
TRBV7-9	NA	TRBD2	TRBJ2-1	CASTDLGLAGARGYNEQFF
TRBV6-6	NA	TRBD2	TRBJ2-2	CASSTPSGVHTGELFF
TRBV4-1	NA	TRBD2	TRBJ2-1	CASSPGTSGGAGEQFF
TRBV19	NA	NA	TRBJ1-5	CASSIDVTYSNQPQHF
TRBV12-3/TRBV12-4	NA	NA	TRBJ2-3	CASSGLDTQYF
TRBV6-1	NA	TRBD1	TRBJ1-2	CASSESGTGAYGYTF
TRBV4-1	NA	NA	TRBJ2-5	CASSGNLFRGGGNQETQYF
TRBV2	NA	TRBD1	TRBJ1-2	CASRTDRGEGGYTF
TRBV6-5	NA	TRBD1	TRBJ1-6	CASRTGRGSPLHF
TRBV2	NA	TRBD1	TRBJ1-4	CATTGTGEGLFF
TRBV29-1	NA	TRBD1	TRBJ1-2	CSVSGTAYGYTF
TRBV27	NA	TRBD1	TRBJ2-3	CASSLQGSTDTQYF
TRBV4-1	NA	TRBD1	TRBJ2-5	CASSQDIRGNQETQYF
TRBV5-1	NA	TRBD1	TRBJ1-2	CASSLLGQGYGYTF
TRBV27	NA	TRBD1	TRBJ2-7	CASSFDRVSSYEQYF
TRBV2	once	NA	TRBJ1-2	CASRATATPIGYTF
TRBV6-6	NA	TRBD1	TRBJ1-2	CASRGDRELGGYTF
TRBV7-2	NA	NA	TRBJ2-5	CASSLGHGVGKETQYF
TRBV7-9	NA	NA	TRBJ2-7	CASSLGGHGYEQYF